This T cell receptor (beta chain) was retrieved from a study of regulatory T cells in long-lasting Graves disease. At the level of the study: Over 5 years of antithyroid drugs with positive TSH receptor antibodies was taken to mean persistent Graves' disease. Study-level results: Persistent disease favored TRBV28, TRBJ1-2 and TRBJ2-5.

HTBI primers from iRepertoire and Arm-PCR of CDR3 regions yielded the TCR beta libraries. In the original analysis: Samples revealed 50 to 70 TRBV and over twelve TRBJ segments. TCRdb re-derived calls from the multiplex PCR reads in MiXCR, one entry per CDR3 protein. What appears here as the V and J calls and clone size reflects TCRdb's work, not the paper's. The sample records about 660,000 distinct CDR3 sequences, around 30% being singletons. Time point described: persistent/refractory GD, antithyroid drugs over 5 years with positive TRAb. The authors made the TCR library using RNA they extracted from PBMCs. Graves' disease was diagnosed by American Thyroid Association guidelines. With respect to this clonotype: The antigen remains undetermined.

Germline lookup yields CDR1 SGDLS and CDR2 YYNGEE. The V gene lost 0 bases and the J gene lost 2 bases, with 12 bases spanning the gap. CDR3 length: 15 amino acids. Sequenced here: peripheral blood mononuclear cells (PBMCs), sampled when the disease was refractory, from a patient treated with antithyroid drugs. The chain employs TRBV9 and TRBJ2-7; possibly TRBD2 for D (6 bases). The clonotype comes from a female donor with Graves disease. CDR3 DNA: TGTGCCAGCAGCGTAGGGTGGGCGGGAACCTACGAGCAGTACTTC. This translates into CASSVGWAGTYEQYF.